This T cell receptor beta chain was sequenced in a study of CD8 T cells in ankylosing spondylitis. The table lists this clonotype with many counts. MiXCR, run by TCRdb on the 5' RACE reads, gives a single entry per CDR3 protein. The table has fewer than 200,000 distinct CDR3 sequences, 18% seen once; the top ten hold roughly 4.5%. Sample: blood, either unsorted or a sorted T cell fraction (not recorded which). The receptor was isolated from a male donor between 5 and 29 years old with ankylosing spondylitis or in good health (not recorded which).

In DNA form, the CDR3 reads TGTGCCAGCAGTGGGACTAGCGGGAGCGGAGAGACCCAGTACTTC. Translating it yields CASSGTSGSGETQYF. The chain combines TRBV2 with TRBJ2-5; 13 bases match TRBD2. Germline assignment: CDR1 SNHLY and CDR2 FYNNEI. With V trimmed by 4 bases and J by 4 bases, 3 bases remained unmatched. This CDR3 comprises 15 residues.